Detailed here is one TCR beta chain. Its antigen is still unknown. This entry belongs to a study of cytomegalovirus exposure and HLA in healthy donors. Background on the study: Earlier findings included roughly 100 million unique TCR beta sequences obtained from some 180 million T cells. Notes on the study in general: Follow-up analysis seemed to connect common viral pathogens with several of the most significant clusters identified. Cytomegalovirus association was assigned to some 160 TCR beta chains. By a later analysis, the bulk of CMV-associated TCR beta chains appeared HLA-restricted.

CDR1 is SGHVS and CDR2 is FQNEAQ in the germline V gene. Losses at the gene ends were 5 bases for V and 4 bases for J; bases not matched to a gene: 6. The length of the CDR3 is 14 residues. The PCR made use of 60 Vbeta and 13 Jbeta primers. Assay: immunoSEQ multiplex PCR; the TCRdb copy retains only in-frame clones and omits some. This table holds some 84,000 clones, around 74% found once. Sequencing was performed on PBMCs. The chain employs TRBV7-8 and TRBJ2-7; 9 nucleotides agree with TRBD2. The clonotype was recovered from a boy aged 5-17 years in good health and CMV-seronegative. The CDR3: CASSRSGGGYEQYF. The CDR3 DNA is TGTGCCAGCAGCCGTAGCGGGGGAGGATACGAGCAGTACTTC.